Listed below are T cell receptor beta chains from one sample, sequenced in a study of shared clonotypes between healthy human individuals. Assay used: immunoSEQ multiplex PCR; TCRdb lists only in-frame clones, some missing. The repertoire consists of about 680,000 clones, with more than 70% occurring once and the leading ten covering around 1.8%. The sample was memory CD4+ T cells sorted from blood. Source of these receptors: a woman younger than 45 in good health. The CDR3 runs from the conserved cysteine through the conserved F or W. Each record gives: clone size, V gene, D gene, J gene, CDR3 DNA, CDR3 protein. D genes are given only for firm matches. The listing skips clone size in some rows; elsewhere it reads once, few, many or a size class.

size: few
V: TRBV6-1
D: .
J: TRBJ1-1
DNA: TGTGCCAGCAGTGAATTAGGGGGAACTGAAGCTTTCTTT
CDR3: CASSELGGTEAFF

size: many
V: TRBV19
D: .
J: TRBJ1-2
DNA: TGTGCCAGTAGTATTGGAGGTGGCTACACCTTC
CDR3: CASSIGGGYTF

size: .
V: TRBV20-1
D: .
J: TRBJ2-1
DNA: TGCAGTGCCAGGATAGTAAATGAGCAGTTCTTC
CDR3: CSARIVNEQFF

size: .
V: TRBV7-2
D: TRBD1
J: TRBJ2-6
DNA: TGTGCCAGCAGCGCGACGACAGGGGTTGCTGGGGCCAACGTCCTGACTTTC
CDR3: CASSATTGVAGANVLTF

size: few
V: TRBV7-2
D: .
J: TRBJ1-5
DNA: TGTGCCAGCAGCCAAGGAGATCAGCCCCAGCATTTT
CDR3: CASSQGDQPQHF

size: .
V: TRBV18
D: .
J: TRBJ2-6
DNA: TGTGCCAGCTCACCAACGGGAGAGTGGAGCTCTGGGGCCAACGTCCTGACTTTC
CDR3: CASSPTGEWSSGANVLTF

size: .
V: TRBV7-8
D: .
J: TRBJ1-2
DNA: TGTGCCAGCAGCCTACACGACCTGAAATCGGGGGGCTACACCTTC
CDR3: CASSLHDLKSGGYTF

size: few
V: TRBV27
D: .
J: TRBJ2-7
DNA: TGTGCCAGCAGTTTCTCGACAGAGACCTACGAGCAGTACTTC
CDR3: CASSFSTETYEQYF

size: .
V: TRBV5-1
D: .
J: TRBJ2-3
DNA: TGCGCCAGCAGTCTACAGTTAAGCACAGATACGCAGTATTTT
CDR3: CASSLQLSTDTQYF

size: .
V: TRBV7-9
D: .
J: TRBJ1-2
DNA: TGTGCCAGTAGCCGGGACGGGGTATGGGGTAATGAAGGCTACACCTTC
CDR3: CASSRDGVWGNEGYTF

size: .
V: TRBV11-2
D: .
J: TRBJ1-1
DNA: TGTGCCAGCAGCTTAGATGGGGGTGGCACTGAAGCTTTCTTT
CDR3: CASSLDGGGTEAFF

size: .
V: TRBV11-2
D: TRBD2
J: TRBJ2-7
DNA: TGTGCCAGCAGCACACTTAGCGGGCGCAATACTCACGAGCAGTACTTC
CDR3: CASSTLSGRNTHEQYF

size: few
V: TRBV23-1
D: TRBD1
J: TRBJ2-7
DNA: TGCGCCAGCAGTCTCGTCAGATCCGGGACAGGGGTACTTTTAAACGCCTACGAGCAGTACTTC
CDR3: CASSLVRSGTGVLLNAYEQYF

size: .
V: TRBV28
D: .
J: TRBJ2-7
DNA: TGTGCCAGCAGTTCCGCCGACTACGAGCAGTACTTC
CDR3: CASSSADYEQYF

size: .
V: TRBV6-6
D: .
J: TRBJ2-3
DNA: TGTGCCAGCAGTCCGGGAGATACGCAGTATTTT
CDR3: CASSPGDTQYF

size: .
V: TRBV27
D: .
J: TRBJ2-3
DNA: TGTGCCAGCAGTTTAGGAGGGTGGTATGTGGGCACAGATACGCAGTATTTT
CDR3: CASSLGGWYVGTDTQYF

size: .
V: TRBV28
D: .
J: TRBJ2-1
DNA: TGTGCCAGCAGTTTAAGAGGGGATGAGCAGTTCTTC
CDR3: CASSLRGDEQFF

size: .
V: TRBV2
D: .
J: TRBJ2-7
DNA: TGTGCCAGCAGCCTCGGTACCGAGCAGTACTTC
CDR3: CASSLGTEQYF

size: once
V: TRBV6-5
D: .
J: TRBJ1-2
DNA: TGTGCCACAGCCCGGGGGGCTTCTGATGGCTACACCTTC
CDR3: CATARGASDGYTF

size: .
V: TRBV19
D: TRBD2
J: TRBJ2-5
DNA: TGTGCCAGTAGCCTAGCGGGAGTGAGAGAGACCCAGTACTTC
CDR3: CASSLAGVRETQYF

size: few
V: TRBV5-1
D: TRBD2
J: TRBJ2-1
DNA: TGCGCCAGCAGCCTCCTGACTAGCGGGAGAGGGAATGAGCAGTTCTTC
CDR3: CASSLLTSGRGNEQFF

size: .
V: TRBV6-1
D: .
J: TRBJ1-6
DNA: TGTGCCAGCAGTGAAGAGGGGGGCCGGTCACCCCTCCACTTT
CDR3: CASSEEGGRSPLHF

size: .
V: TRBV28
D: .
J: TRBJ1-2
DNA: TGTGCCAGCAGCACAAGAACGTGGGGCAACTATGGCTACACCTTC
CDR3: CASSTRTWGNYGYTF

size: .
V: TRBV7-7
D: .
J: TRBJ1-1
DNA: TGTGCCAGCAGCTTAATGGATGACACTGAAGCTTTCTTT
CDR3: CASSLMDDTEAFF

size: .
V: TRBV4-1
D: .
J: TRBJ2-3
DNA: TGCGCCAGCAGCCAGATGGCTACCCTGGGCACAGATACGCAGTATTTT
CDR3: CASSQMATLGTDTQYF

size: .
V: TRBV28
D: .
J: TRBJ2-5
DNA: TGTGCCAGCAGCCCACAACGACGAGAGACCCAGTACTTC
CDR3: CASSPQRRETQYF

size: .
V: TRBV2
D: .
J: TRBJ1-2
DNA: TGTGCCAGCAGTGAAGACAGGTCTAACTATGGCTACACCTTC
CDR3: CASSEDRSNYGYTF

size: .
V: TRBV10-2
D: TRBD2
J: TRBJ2-7
DNA: TGCGCCAGCACCTACGCTATAGCGGGAGAGTACGAGCAGTACTTC
CDR3: CASTYAIAGEYEQYF

size: .
V: TRBV20-1
D: .
J: TRBJ2-1
DNA: TGCAGTGCTACTTTCTCATATGAGCAGTTCTTC
CDR3: CSATFSYEQFF

size: .
V: TRBV5-4
D: .
J: TRBJ2-1
DNA: TGTGCCAGCAGCTTGATGAATGAGCAGTTCTTC
CDR3: CASSLMNEQFF

size: .
V: TRBV28
D: .
J: TRBJ1-2
DNA: TGTGCCAGCAGGCAAGACGGTTTCTGGGGTGGCTATGGCTACACCTTC
CDR3: CASRQDGFWGGYGYTF

size: .
V: TRBV7-6
D: TRBD2
J: TRBJ2-1
DNA: TGTGCCAGCAGCTTAAAGCGGGAGCCCCTATACAATGAGCAGTTCTTC
CDR3: CASSLKREPLYNEQFF

size: .
V: TRBV5-1
D: .
J: TRBJ1-2
DNA: TGCGCCAGCAGCTTGGGAGAGAGGTATGGCTACACCTTC
CDR3: CASSLGERYGYTF

size: .
V: TRBV5-1
D: .
J: TRBJ2-3
DNA: TGCGCCAGCAGCTTGGGTAATGGAGTCAGCGGACATCGCACAGATACGCAGTATTTT
CDR3: CASSLGNGVSGHRTDTQYF

size: .
V: TRBV30
D: TRBD1
J: TRBJ1-1
DNA: TGTGCCTGGAGTGCAGACAGGGTGGCCACTGAAGCTTTCTTT
CDR3: CAWSADRVATEAFF

size: .
V: TRBV28
D: .
J: TRBJ2-1
DNA: TGTGCCAGCAGGGCCACGGGAGAATACAATGAGCAGTTCTTC
CDR3: CASRATGEYNEQFF

size: .
V: TRBV2
D: .
J: TRBJ2-7
DNA: TGTGCCAGCAATTTTGCGGGCCCCGCCTCCTACGAGCAGTACTTC
CDR3: CASNFAGPASYEQYF

size: once
V: TRBV28
D: .
J: TRBJ2-7
DNA: TGTGCCAGCAGTGGACTACTTTACGAGCAGTACTTC
CDR3: CASSGLLYEQYF

size: .
V: TRBV19
D: .
J: TRBJ1-5
DNA: TGTGCCAGTAGCCCGGCGGGAGGGCATCAGCCCCAGCATTTT
CDR3: CASSPAGGHQPQHF

size: once
V: TRBV4-1
D: .
J: TRBJ2-7
DNA: TGCGCCAGCAGCCTGGGGGGCGCCCGGGACAGAGTAAACGAGCAGTACTTC
CDR3: CASSLGGARDRVNEQYF

size: .
V: TRBV27
D: .
J: TRBJ1-2
DNA: TGTGCCAGCAGTTTCTCCCTCAGTGGCGGCTACACCTTC
CDR3: CASSFSLSGGYTF

size: few
V: TRBV5-1
D: .
J: TRBJ2-3
DNA: TGCGCCAGCAGCTTGGCCGTTGCAGATACGCAGTATTTT
CDR3: CASSLAVADTQYF

size: once
V: TRBV27
D: TRBD1
J: TRBJ1-2
DNA: TGTGCCAGCAGGAAAGGGGGCTTGCCTGGCTACACCTTC
CDR3: CASRKGGLPGYTF

size: once
V: TRBV27
D: .
J: TRBJ2-7
DNA: TGTGCCAGCAGTGACTGGTACGAGCAGTACTTC
CDR3: CASSDWYEQYF

size: .
V: TRBV5-1
D: .
J: TRBJ2-5
DNA: TGCGCCAGCAGCTTGGACGGAACAGGCGAGACCCAGTACTTC
CDR3: CASSLDGTGETQYF

size: .
V: TRBV14
D: .
J: TRBJ2-7
DNA: TGTGCCAGCAGCCAAGCGGCCCGGGGCGGGGAGCAGTACTTC
CDR3: CASSQAARGGEQYF

size: .
V: TRBV28
D: .
J: TRBJ1-4
DNA: TGTGCCAGCAGCCCCCGACGCACTAATGAAAAACTGTTTTTT
CDR3: CASSPRRTNEKLFF

size: .
V: TRBV11-2
D: .
J: TRBJ1-4
DNA: TGTGCCAGCAGCTTAGGCGGGAGGTTTAATGAAAAACTGTTTTTT
CDR3: CASSLGGRFNEKLFF

size: .
V: TRBV7-3
D: .
J: TRBJ2-2
DNA: TGTGTCAGCAGCTTATACGGGAACACCGGGGAGCTGTTTTTT
CDR3: CVSSLYGNTGELFF

size: .
V: TRBV11-2
D: .
J: TRBJ1-1
DNA: TGTGCCAGCAGCTCCCTTCCAAGGACCACTGAAGCTTTCTTT
CDR3: CASSSLPRTTEAFF